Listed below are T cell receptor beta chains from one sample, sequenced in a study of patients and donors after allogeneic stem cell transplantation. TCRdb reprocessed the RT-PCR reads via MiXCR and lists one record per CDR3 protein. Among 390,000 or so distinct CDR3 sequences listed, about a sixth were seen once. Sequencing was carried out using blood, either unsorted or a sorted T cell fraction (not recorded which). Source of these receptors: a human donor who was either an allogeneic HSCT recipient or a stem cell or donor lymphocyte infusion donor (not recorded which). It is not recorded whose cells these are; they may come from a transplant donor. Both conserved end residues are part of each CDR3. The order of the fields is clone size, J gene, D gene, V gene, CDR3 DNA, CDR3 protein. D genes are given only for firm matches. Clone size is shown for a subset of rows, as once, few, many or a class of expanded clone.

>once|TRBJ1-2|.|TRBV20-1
TGCAGTGCAACAATCCGGGAGAACTATGGCTACACCTTC
CSATIRENYGYTF
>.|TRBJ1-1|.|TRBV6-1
TGTGCCAGCACCCTAACAGGGTTGGGGAGCACTGAAGCTTTCTTT
CASTLTGLGSTEAFF
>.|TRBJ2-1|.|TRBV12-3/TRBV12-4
TGTGCCGGTAGAAAAGGGACCGCCGATGGTGAGCAGTTCTTC
CAGRKGTADGEQFF
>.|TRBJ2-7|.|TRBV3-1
TGTGCCAGCAGCCAACCCCGGGCGGGACTGCACTCCTACGAGCAGTACTTC
CASSQPRAGLHSYEQYF
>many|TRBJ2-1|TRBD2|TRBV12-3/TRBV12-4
TGTGCCAGCAGGATGACTAGCGGGGTGAACAATGAGCAGTTCTTC
CASRMTSGVNNEQFF
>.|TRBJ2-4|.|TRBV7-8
TGTGCCAGCAGCTCACCGGGACGGAAGAGGTCCAAAAACATTCAGTACTTC
CASSSPGRKRSKNIQYF
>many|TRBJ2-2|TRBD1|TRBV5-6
TGTGCCAGCAGCCCTCGGAACAGGGGCCCCGGGGAGCTGTTTTTT
CASSPRNRGPGELFF
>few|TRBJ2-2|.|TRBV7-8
TGTGCCAGCAGCTTAGGGACCCGATCCGGGGAGCTGTTTTTT
CASSLGTRSGELFF
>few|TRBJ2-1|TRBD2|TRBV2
TGTGCCAGCAGTGAGGAGGTAGCGGGAAAGTACAATGAGCAGTTCTTC
CASSEEVAGKYNEQFF
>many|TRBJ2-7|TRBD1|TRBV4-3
TGCGCCAGCAGCCAAGAGCTGGACAGGGCCTACGAGCAGTACTTC
CASSQELDRAYEQYF
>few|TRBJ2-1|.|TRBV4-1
TGCGCCAGCAGCCAAGATCCAGGATCCTACAATGAGCAGTTCTTC
CASSQDPGSYNEQFF
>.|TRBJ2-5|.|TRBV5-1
TGCGCCAGCAGCTTTCCCCGAGACAGCGACAGGCAAGAGACCCAGTACTTC
CASSFPRDSDRQETQYF
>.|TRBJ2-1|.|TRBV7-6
TGTGCCAGCAGCTTATCTAGCGAAGACTACAATGAGCAGTTCTTC
CASSLSSEDYNEQFF
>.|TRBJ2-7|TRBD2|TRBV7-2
TGTGCCAGCAGCTTGGGCGGGGGGATAGAGCAGTACTTC
CASSLGGGIEQYF
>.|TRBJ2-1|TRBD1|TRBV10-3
TGTGCCATCAGTTGGGGGACAGGAAATAATGAGCAGTTCTTC
CAISWGTGNNEQFF
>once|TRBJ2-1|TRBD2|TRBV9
TGTGCCAGCAGCCTACGGACTAGCGCGAGCTCCTACAATGAGCAGTTCTTC
CASSLRTSASSYNEQFF
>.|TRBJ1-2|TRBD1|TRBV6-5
TGTGCCAGCAGTTACTCGGTGGGACAGCGTGGCTACACCTTC
CASSYSVGQRGYTF
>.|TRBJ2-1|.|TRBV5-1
TGCGCCAGCAGCTCCTCCTATCGGGGCTCCTACAATGAGCAGTTCTTC
CASSSSYRGSYNEQFF
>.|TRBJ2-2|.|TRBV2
TGTGCCAGCAGTGAAGAAGCCGGGGAGCTGTTTTTT
CASSEEAGELFF
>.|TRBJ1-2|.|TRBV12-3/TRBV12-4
TGTGCCAGCAGTTTAGCCGGACAGACGGGCTATGGCTACACCTTC
CASSLAGQTGYGYTF
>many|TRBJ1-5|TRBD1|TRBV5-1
TGTGCCAGCAGCCCCGGGACAGGGATCAATCAGCCCCAGCATTTT
CASSPGTGINQPQHF
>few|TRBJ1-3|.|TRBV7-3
TGTGCCAGCAGTGCCCGACCGGGGGGCGCTGGAAACACCATATATTTT
CASSARPGGAGNTIYF
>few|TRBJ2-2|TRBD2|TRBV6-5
TGTGCCAGCAGTTACGAGCGGGAGCGGAACGGGGAGCTGTTTTTT
CASSYERERNGELFF
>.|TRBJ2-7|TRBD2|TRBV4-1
TGCGCCAGCAGCCTTAATTGGGGGGGTCCCACCTACGAGCAGTACTTC
CASSLNWGGPTYEQYF
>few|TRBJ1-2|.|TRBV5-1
TGCGCCAGCGGGACCGACTATGGCTACACCTTC
CASGTDYGYTF
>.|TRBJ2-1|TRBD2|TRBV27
TGTGCCAGCAGTCAACTAGCGATCTCCTACAATGAGCAGTTCTTC
CASSQLAISYNEQFF
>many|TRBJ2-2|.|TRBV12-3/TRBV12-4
TGTGCCAGCAGTCTCTTAGGGGCCACCGGGGAGCTGTTTTTT
CASSLLGATGELFF
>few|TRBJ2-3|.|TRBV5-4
TGTGCCAGCAGCTTGGATATACTTACGCAGTATTTT
CASSLDILTQYF
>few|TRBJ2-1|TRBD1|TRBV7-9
TGTGCCAGCAGCTTAGAACAGGGGCGGTACAATGAGCAGTTCTTC
CASSLEQGRYNEQFF
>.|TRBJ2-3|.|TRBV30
TGTGCCTGGAGTGTAGGGGTTGCGGTAACAGATACGCAGTATTTT
CAWSVGVAVTDTQYF
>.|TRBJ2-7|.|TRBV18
TGTGCCAGCTCAATGGGACGGAACTCCTACGAGCAGTACTTC
CASSMGRNSYEQYF
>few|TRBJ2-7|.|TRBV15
TGTGCCACCAGCCCAGAGATCGTATCGTTCGAGCAGTACTTC
CATSPEIVSFEQYF
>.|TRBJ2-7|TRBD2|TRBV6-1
TGTGCCAGCATCCGCCGGGGCCGGGGGGGCTACGAGCAGTACTTC
CASIRRGRGGYEQYF
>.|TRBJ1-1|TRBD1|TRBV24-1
TGTGCCACCCGTGGAGTGAGTGACATTTACAGGGGCACTGAAGCTTTCTTT
CATRGVSDIYRGTEAFF
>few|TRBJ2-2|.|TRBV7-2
TGTGCCAGCAGCCCAGGGGATGCGGGGGCCCGGGAGCTGTTTTTT
CASSPGDAGARELFF
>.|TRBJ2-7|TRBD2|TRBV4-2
TGTGCCAGCAGCCAAGGGCCGGGACTAGCGGGCGACGAGCAGTACTTC
CASSQGPGLAGDEQYF
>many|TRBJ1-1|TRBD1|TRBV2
TGTGCCAGCAGTACGGGGGGACAGGGGTGGGCTGAAGCTTTCTTT
CASSTGGQGWAEAFF
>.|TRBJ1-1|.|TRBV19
TGTGCCAGTAGTAGACGGACGGGGGGCCGATCGAACACTGAAGCTTTCTTT
CASSRRTGGRSNTEAFF
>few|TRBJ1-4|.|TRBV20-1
TGCAGTGCTCGCGGGGGGGCAAATGAAAAACTGTTTTTT
CSARGGANEKLFF
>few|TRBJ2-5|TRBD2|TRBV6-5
TGTGCCAGCAGTTTTCTAGCGGGGGGGGAGACCCAGTACTTC
CASSFLAGGETQYF
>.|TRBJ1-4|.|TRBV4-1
TGCGCCAGCAGCCAAAGACAGACTAATGAAAAACTGTTTTTT
CASSQRQTNEKLFF
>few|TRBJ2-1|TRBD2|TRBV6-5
TGTGCCAGCAGTTGGGACTACTCCTACAATGAGCAGTTCTTC
CASSWDYSYNEQFF
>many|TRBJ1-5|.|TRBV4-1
TGCGCCAGCAGCCAAGATCAGGGAGTGAATCAGCCCCAGCATTTT
CASSQDQGVNQPQHF
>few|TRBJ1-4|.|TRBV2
TGTGCCAGCAGTGGCACGTCGGGTGAAAAACTGTTTTTT
CASSGTSGEKLFF
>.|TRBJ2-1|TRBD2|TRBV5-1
TGCGCCAGCAGCGGGGGACTAGGGGCCAATGAGCAGTTCTTC
CASSGGLGANEQFF
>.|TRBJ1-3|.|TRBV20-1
TGCAGTGCTAGACAGGGCAGTCGAAACACCATATATTTT
CSARQGSRNTIYF
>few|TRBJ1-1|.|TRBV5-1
TGCGCCAGCAAAAGAGTACCCGGGGTTGACACTGAAGCTTTCTTT
CASKRVPGVDTEAFF
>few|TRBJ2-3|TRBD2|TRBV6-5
TGTGCCAGCAGTTCCCTACAAGGACTAGCCGCTAGCACAGATACGCAGTATTTT
CASSSLQGLAASTDTQYF
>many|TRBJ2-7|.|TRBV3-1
TGTGCCAGCAGGGGAGTAGGACCTCTCCCCGAGCAGTACTTC
CASRGVGPLPEQYF
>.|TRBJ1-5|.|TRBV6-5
TGTGCCAGCAGTTACGTCCCCCCGGGGGGTAATAGTCAGCCCCAGCATTTT
CASSYVPPGGNSQPQHF
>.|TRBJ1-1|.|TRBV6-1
TGTGCCAGCAGCTCTGGGGGGGCAGGGAACACTGAAGCTTTCTTT
CASSSGGAGNTEAFF
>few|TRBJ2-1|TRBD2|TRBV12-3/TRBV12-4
TGTGCCAGCAGTTCGAGGAGAGCTAGCGGGAGAGGCAATGAGCAGTTCTTC
CASSSRRASGRGNEQFF
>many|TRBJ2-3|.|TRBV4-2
TGTGCCAGCAGCCAAGTGGGCGGGGTATCAGATACGCAGTATTTT
CASSQVGGVSDTQYF
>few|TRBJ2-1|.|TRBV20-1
TGCAGTGCTAGAGATGGGTCACAGGGCTCCTACAATGAGCAGTTCTTC
CSARDGSQGSYNEQFF
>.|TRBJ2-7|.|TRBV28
TGTGCCAGCAGTGACCGGGACGCAGTCTACGAGCAGTACTTC
CASSDRDAVYEQYF
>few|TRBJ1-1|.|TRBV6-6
TGTGCCAGCACTATGAACGGTGAAGCTTTCTTT
CASTMNGEAFF
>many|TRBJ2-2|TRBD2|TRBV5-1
TGCGCCAGCAGCCGGACTAGCGGGAGCACCGGGGAGCTGTTTTTT
CASSRTSGSTGELFF
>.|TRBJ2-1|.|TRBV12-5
TGTGCTAGTAGGGCCCGGGGTCCTTACAATGAGCAGTTCTTC
CASRARGPYNEQFF
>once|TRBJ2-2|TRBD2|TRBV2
TGTGCCAGAAGGAGGCAAGCGGGAGAGGACACCGGGGAGCTGTTTTTT
CARRRQAGEDTGELFF